These T cell receptor beta chains were read from a single sample in a study of STAT5B mutations in CD4+ large granular lymphocyte leukemia. Method: immunoSEQ multiplex PCR; TCRdb's copy keeps in-frame clones and lacks some. In the table there are approximately 32,000 clones, 65% to 70% of which are singletons. The sample was CD4+ T cells from blood buffy coats. The receptor set was obtained from a human donor in good health. CDR3s include the opening cysteine and the closing phenylalanine or tryptophan. D genes are given only for firm matches. A clone size is listed for some rows: how often the clone was seen (once, few, many), or a class if it is expanded.

J gene	D gene	clone size	V gene	CDR3 protein	CDR3 DNA
TRBJ1-1	.	few	TRBV10-2	CASSALTGPTEAFF	TGCGCCAGCAGCGCCTTAACAGGGCCCACTGAAGCTTTCTTT
TRBJ1-2	.	.	TRBV10-3	CAIRPGSASYTF	TGTGCCATCAGGCCCGGAAGTGCTAGCTACACCTTC
TRBJ1-1	.	.	TRBV19	CASSIGGRAFF	TGTGCCAGTAGTATTGGGGGGCGGGCTTTCTTT
TRBJ2-3	.	few	TRBV19	CATTPKGLPRDTQYF	TGTGCCACTACTCCTAAGGGACTTCCCAGGGATACGCAGTATTTT
TRBJ2-2	TRBD2	once	TRBV19	CASSTGGGTAATGELFF	TGTGCCAGTAGTACCGGGGGGGGCACTGCTGCCACCGGGGAGCTGTTTTTT
TRBJ1-3	.	.	TRBV9	CASSVALMTGYSGNTIYF	TGTGCCAGCAGCGTCGCATTAATGACAGGTTACTCTGGAAACACCATATATTTT
TRBJ2-7	TRBD1	.	TRBV28	CASSTARTGNIYEQYF	TGTGCCAGCAGTACCGCCCGGACAGGGAATATCTACGAGCAGTACTTC
TRBJ2-2	.	.	TRBV6-5	CASSSDRTKGGGELFF	TGTGCCAGCAGTTCTGACAGAACTAAAGGTGGCGGGGAGCTGTTTTTT
TRBJ1-6	.	.	TRBV6-5	CASRRTRTGFSPLHF	TGTGCCAGCAGACGAACACGGACGGGCTTTTCACCCCTCCACTTT
TRBJ1-6	.	.	TRBV7-2	CASSFLGAGNSPLHF	TGTGCCAGCAGCTTTCTGGGGGCAGGTAATTCACCCCTCCACTTT
TRBJ2-7	TRBD2	.	TRBV10-1	CASRATSGSYEQYF	TGCGCCAGCAGGGCGACTAGCGGGTCCTACGAGCAGTACTTC
TRBJ1-6	.	.	TRBV4-1	CASSQAIGQGVRSHNSPLHF	TGCGCCAGCAGCCAAGCCATAGGGCAAGGGGTTCGGAGTCATAATTCACCCCTCCACTTT
TRBJ2-1	.	.	TRBV14	CASSQVAWRGQGNEQFF	TGTGCCAGCAGCCAAGTTGCCTGGCGGGGCCAGGGGAATGAGCAGTTCTTC
TRBJ1-3	.	few	TRBV28	CASTLQAGNTIYF	TGTGCCAGCACCCTCCAAGCTGGAAACACCATATATTTT
TRBJ2-2	TRBD1	.	TRBV4-2	CASSQGVGQGAGGELFF	TGTGCCAGCAGCCAAGGGGTGGGACAGGGGGCAGGCGGGGAGCTGTTTTTT
TRBJ1-1	TRBD1	.	TRBV5-1	CASSLQGVVTEAFF	TGCGCCAGCAGCTTGCAGGGGGTGGTCACTGAAGCTTTCTTT
TRBJ2-1	.	.	TRBV28	CASSTAGFYNEQFF	TGTGCCAGCAGTACGGCAGGTTTTTACAATGAGCAGTTCTTC
TRBJ2-3	TRBD1	.	TRBV7-9	CASSLGQGIDTQYF	TGTGCCAGCAGCTTGGGACAGGGGATAGATACGCAGTATTTT
TRBJ1-6	.	.	TRBV6-5	CASSYSQGIFNSPLHF	TGTGCCAGCAGTTACTCGCAGGGGATTTTTAATTCACCCCTCCACTTT
TRBJ1-2	.	few	TRBV19	CASRWGSNYGYTF	TGTGCCAGTAGGTGGGGGTCTAACTATGGCTACACCTTC